This TCR beta chain was observed in a study of blood T cell repertoires in COVID-19. Study context: The study drew acute and convalescent COVID-19 samples from the United States, Italy and Spain. Sources were T cells, B-cell-depleted T cells, or PBMCs; the material itself was cDNA or gDNA.

V lost 8 bases and J lost 4, with 13 bases in between. The CDR3 spans 13 residues. The germline V gene has CDR1 SGHTA and CDR2 FQGNSA. The method was immunoSEQ multiplex PCR; TCRdb's version includes in-frame clones alone and lacks a portion of them. Among 300,000 to 350,000 clones listed, around 90% were seen once. Residents of 20 to 25 US areas, aged about 18 to 89 years, made up the participants. The sequence was obtained from a young woman with acute COVID-19. Sequencing was carried out using PBMCs or T cells enriched from blood (not recorded which). The genes are TRBV7-2 and TRBJ2-3; D call uncertain. As DNA, the CDR3 is TGTGCCAGCCTCCCCGGGTGGGCAGATACGCAGTATTTT. Translation gives CASLPGWADTQYF.